This T cell receptor beta chain was identified in a study of CD8 T cells in Susac syndrome. Study background: At the time of blood draw, patients with Susac syndrome were therapy-naive, receiving corticosteroids, or receiving intravenous immunoglobulin alone.

Between the trimmed V and J ends, which lost 0 bases and 2 bases, there was a span of 7 bases. CDR3 size: 14 residues. Germline CDR1 and CDR2: SGDLS and YYNGEE. Random hexamers were used to reverse transcribe an amount of about 0.45 to 1 ug RNA. Multiplex PCR with immunoSEQ amplified the TCR beta CDR3 across 54 Vbeta and 13 Jbeta. TCRdb reprocessed the immunoSEQ multiplex PCR reads via MiXCR and lists one record per CDR3 protein. The repertoire holds 56,000 or so distinct CDR3 sequences, with roughly 94% as singletons. This receptor was taken from a human donor with Susac syndrome. The source material was CD8+ T cells from PBMCs. The chain has TRBV9 and TRBJ2-3; D call uncertain. The chain's CDR3 is CASSVDGYTDTQYF. The CDR3 DNA reads TGTGCCAGCAGCGTAGACGGCTACACAGATACGCAGTATTTT.